The next 23 T cell receptor beta chains were all read from a single sample in a study of cytomegalovirus exposure and HLA in healthy donors. Both 60 Vbeta primers and 13 Jbeta primers went into the PCR. TCRdb keeps only in-frame clones here, not all; method: immunoSEQ multiplex PCR. Found here are 130,000 to 150,000 clones, about four fifths of them singletons; the top ten hold under 1.5%. The sequencing input was PBMCs. The receptors stem from a male donor in good health and CMV-seropositive.

In its sample, this clone was seen once. The CDR3 bases are TGTGCCAGCAGCTTAGACAGGGGCGCCTATAGCAATCAGCCCCAGCATTTT. Translation gives CASSLDRGAYSNQPQHF. This chain links TRBV7-2 with TRBJ1-5; 7 bases are shared with TRBD1. The germline V gene encodes CDR1 SGHTA and CDR2 FQGNSA. CDR3 size: 17 residues. J gave up 0 bases and V 1 base, and 6 bases lay outside the gene matches.

This chain uses TRBV7-6 with TRBJ2-2, with a weak D call TRBD1 (5 bases). The CDR3 totals 15 residues. CDR1 and CDR2 (germline): SGHVS, FNYEAQ. V gave up 6 bases and J gave up 3 bases, with 14 bases separating them. The CDR3 DNA reads TGTGCCAGCAGTTTGGGGCCGGGCCACACCGGGGAGCTGTTTTTT. The encoded protein is CASSLGPGHTGELFF. Full variable domain (outside the CDR3, taken from reference TRBV7-6 and TRBJ2-2): GAGVSQSPRYKVTKRGQDVALRCDPISGHVSLYWYRQALGQGPEFLTYFNYEAQQDKSGLPNDRFSAERPEGSISTLTIQRTEQRDSAMYRCASSLGPGHTGELFFGEGSRLTVL.

Concerning this clone itself: This specimen includes other DNA sequences encoding the same CDR3. The J gene is TRBJ1-5, the V gene TRBV5-1, with D perhaps TRBD1 (5 bases). Germline CDR1 is SGHRS and CDR2 is YFSETQ. The CDR3 contains 16 residues. The V end was cut by 2 bases, the J end by 0 bases, with 12 bases between. This CDR3 reads CASSLWGGDSNQPQHF. The DNA for the CDR3 is TGCGCCAGCAGCTTATGGGGAGGGGATAGCAATCAGCCCCAGCATTTT.

This clone has just a few counts. This chain uses TRBV12-5 with TRBJ2-7; D is possibly TRBD1 (6 bases). The CDR3 is 13 amino acids. Germline lookup yields CDR1 LGHNT and CDR2 FRNRAP. The germline V and J ends were trimmed by 5 bases and 6 bases, with 14 bases remaining between them. The CDR3 DNA sequence: TGTGCTAGTGGTACAGGGTACAGCGGCGAGCAGTACTTC. Translated: CASGTGYSGEQYF.

J is TRBJ2-7 and V is TRBV13, with 11 bases identical to TRBD2. The ends lost 5 bases at V and 0 bases at J; junction bases unmatched: 3. The CDR3 runs 15 residues. Germline assignment: CDR1 PRHDT and CDR2 FYEKMQ (reference sequence). The CDR3 region is CASSPTSGISYEQYF. The CDR3, as DNA: TGTGCCAGCAGCCCGACTAGCGGGATCTCCTACGAGCAGTACTTC.

Comment on this clone: One end of the junction does not line up with germline, which may come from a read error. The chain employs TRBV12-5 and TRBJ1-2, with D maybe TRBD1 (5 bases). This CDR3 contains 15 residues. Germline loops: CDR1 LGHNT, CDR2 FRNRAP. For the CDR3, the DNA is TGTGCTAGTGGCCTGACGGGGGAATGGGGCTATGGCTACCCCTTC. This sequence encodes CASGLTGEWGYGYPF.

The chain employs TRBV5-1 and TRBJ2-3; TRBD1 might be the D (6 bases). CDR1 and CDR2 (germline): SGHRS, YFSETQ. The V gene lost 4 bases and the J gene lost 0 bases, with 9 bases spanning the gap. The CDR3 loop spans 14 amino acids. This CDR3 is CASSTGQSTDTQYF. In DNA, the CDR3 is TGCGCCAGCAGCACCGGACAGAGCACAGATACGCAGTATTTT.

This sequence joins TRBV4-1 and TRBJ2-1; perhaps TRBD2 as D (6 bases). V was clipped by 6 bases and J by 9 bases, with 12 bases between them. CDR3 length: 12 amino acids. Germline CDR1 is MGHRA and CDR2 is YSYEKL. The CDR3 protein is CASSHAGIEQFF. The CDR3 DNA sequence: TGCGCCAGCAGTCATGCGGGAATTGAGCAGTTCTTC.

The chain carries TRBV2 and TRBJ1-2; no firm D call. Germline lookup yields CDR1 SNHLY and CDR2 FYNNEI. V lost 5 bases to trimming and J lost 8 bases, with 21 bases between them. This CDR3 has 15 residues. The CDR3 DNA follows: TGTGCCAGCAGTAACCAAAATTGGCACCTCAGGGGCTACACCTTC. This codes for CASSNQNWHLRGYTF.

This chain joins TRBV7-2 and TRBJ2-3; 10 nucleotides agree with TRBD2. Looked up from germline, CDR1 is SGHTA and CDR2 is FQGNSA. CDR3 size: 18 residues. V shed 2 bases, J shed 2 bases, and the junction held 10 bases outside the gene matches. CDR3 coding DNA: TGTGCCAGCAGCTTAAAAGCGGGAGGGCCGGGGTTCACAGATACGCAGTATTTT. This codes for CASSLKAGGPGFTDTQYF.

About this clone itself: One junction end disagrees with the germline gene, perhaps due to a read error. The chain joins TRBV28 to TRBJ2-7; D possibly corresponds to TRBD1 (5 bases). Germline loops: CDR1 MDHEN, CDR2 SYDVKM. The CDR3 covers 14 residues. CDR3 coding DNA: TGTGCCGGCAGTCCACGACAGACCGACACCGAGCAGTACTTC. Protein sequence: CAGSPRQTDTEQYF.

This chain links TRBV28 with TRBJ2-7, with 8 bases that match TRBD2. Trimming took 8 bases from V and 6 from J; bases not matched to a gene: 9. This CDR3 is 13 amino acids long. From germline, CDR1 is MDHEN and CDR2 SYDVKM. The DNA for the CDR3 is TGTGCCAGCCGTCGAGCGGGAGTCGGCGAGCAGTACTTC. This sequence encodes CASRRAGVGEQYF.

The rearrangement uses TRBV7-2 and TRBJ2-1, with TRBD2 identical over 9 bases. Trimming took 6 bases from V and 5 from J; bases not matched to a gene: 5. Germline V gene lookup returns CDR1 SGHTA and CDR2 FQGNSA. This CDR3 has 14 amino acids. The CDR3 is CASRGLAVNNEQFF. CDR3 DNA: TGTGCCAGCAGGGGACTAGCCGTGAACAATGAGCAGTTCTTC.

This sequence joins TRBV9 and TRBJ2-5; tentative D call: TRBD1 (6 bases). The CDR3 extends over 14 amino acids. In germline, CDR1 is SGDLS, CDR2 YYNGEE. V lost 0 bases, J lost 1 base, and 7 bases lay in between. CDR3 coding DNA: TGTGCCAGCAGCGTAGCACAGGGCCAAGAGACCCAGTACTTC. Amino acids: CASSVAQGQETQYF.

This chain links TRBV19 with TRBJ2-5, with D possibly matching TRBD2 (7 bases). The end of the DNA is better explained by TRBJ2-7, so the J call may be wrong. The CDR3 spans 14 residues. Per the germline V gene, CDR1 is LNHDA and CDR2 is SQIVND (reference sequence). The DNA of the CDR3 is TGTGCCAGTAGTGTGGGGGGGCACTCGTACGAGCAGTACTTC. It translates to CASSVGGHSYEQYF.

The chain combines TRBV7-3 with TRBJ1-5, with 7 nucleotides matching TRBD1. Germline assignment: CDR1 SGHTA and CDR2 FQGTGA. The V segment lost 3 bases and the J segment 4 bases; nucleotides outside the gene matches: 3. This CDR3 is 14 amino acids long. CDR3 bases: TGTGCCAGCAGCTTCAGGACAGGTAATCAGCCCCAGCATTTT. It specifies CASSFRTGNQPQHF.

This clone was seen a single time. CDR3 DNA sequence: TGTGCCAGCAGCGTAGACCCTAGCGGGAGACCGAACATTCAGTACTTC. Amino acid sequence: CASSVDPSGRPNIQYF. This chain connects TRBV9 to TRBJ2-4; 10 bases are shared with TRBD2. This CDR3 spans 16 amino acids. In germline, CDR1 is SGDLS, CDR2 YYNGEE. J was trimmed by 7 bases and V by 0 bases; bases with no gene match: 7.

The chain employs TRBV10-3 and TRBJ2-1; D is possibly TRBD2 (5 bases). Germline-derived CDR1 and CDR2 are ENHRY and SYGVKD. Trimming shortened V by 4 bases and J by 10 bases, and 8 bases separated the two germline ends. The CDR3 runs to 11 residues. The CDR3 DNA reads TGTGCCATCAGTGTCGGGGTCGAGCAGTTCTTC. Translated, it gives CAISVGVEQFF.

The chain is built from TRBV11-1 and TRBJ2-3, with D perhaps matching TRBD1 (7 bases). Between the trimmed V and J ends, which lost 1 base and 5 bases, there was a span of 10 bases. The CDR3 extends over 14 amino acids. The germline CDR1 and CDR2 sequences are SGHAT and FQDESV (reference sequence). CDR3 region: CASSLDRGGDTQYF. The DNA for the CDR3 is TGTGCCAGCAGCTTAGACAGGGGAGGAGATACGCAGTATTTT.

V usage is TRBV27 and J usage is TRBJ1-5, with no clear D. Germline values: CDR1 MNHEY, CDR2 SMNVEV (reference sequence). The CDR3 runs 13 residues. With 7 bases removed from V and 6 bases from J, the gap between germline ends came to 13 bases. The CDR3 nucleotides are TGTGCCAGCACCCCGGGTTTGGGTCAGCCCCAGCATTTT. Its protein product is CASTPGLGQPQHF.

The V and J genes are TRBV4-1 and TRBJ1-4; maybe TRBD1 (6 bases). In germline, CDR1 is MGHRA, CDR2 YSYEKL. This CDR3 comprises 16 residues. Trimming cost V 3 bases and J 8 bases, with 19 bases left between them. CDR3 protein: CASSQGIQGLEEKLFF. As DNA, the CDR3 is TGCGCCAGCAGCCAGGGTATACAGGGCCTAGAGGAAAAACTGTTTTTT.

This chain uses TRBV9 with TRBJ2-1; weak D call: TRBD1 (6 bases). CDR3 length: 15 amino acids. CDR1 is SGDLS and CDR2 is YYNGEE in the germline V gene. V was pared by 4 bases and J by 4 bases, with 15 bases between. The CDR3 reads CASSNTGNSYNEQFF. In DNA, the CDR3 is TGTGCCAGCAGCAATACAGGGAATTCATACAATGAGCAGTTCTTC.

This chain connects TRBV7-8 to TRBJ1-3; 8 bases line up with TRBD1. The ends lost 5 bases at V and 3 bases at J; junction bases unmatched: 3. Germline assignment: CDR1 SGHVS and CDR2 FQNEAQ. This CDR3 is built from 14 residues. CDR3 DNA sequence: TGTGCCAGCAGCCCGGACAGGGATGGAAACACCATATATTTT. Protein: CASSPDRDGNTIYF.